This T cell receptor (beta chain) was captured in a study of blood T cell repertoires in COVID-19. Study in general: The analysed material was cDNA or gDNA that came from T cells, B-cell-depleted T cells, or PBMCs.

Original analysis: Nucleated cell counts were estimated from reference gene primer amplification. Here immunoSEQ multiplex PCR was the method, and the copy in TCRdb shows in-frame clones only, minus some. V and J calls and clone size are those listed in that table; D and trimming were worked out from the DNA. Of about 130,000 clones listed, about 79% are singletons. Recovered Cohort 3 donors showed two negative PCRs, clearance, or symptom resolution. Per germline, CDR1 LNHDA and CDR2 SQIVND (reference sequence). The CDR3 covers 13 residues. Losses at the gene ends were 6 bases for V and 6 bases for J; bases not matched to a gene: 7.

The rearrangement joins TRBV19 to TRBJ2-7; 8 bases line up with TRBD2. The TCR comes from a man in his fifties or sixties who had recovered from COVID-19. The sequenced sample consisted of PBMCs or T cells enriched from blood (not recorded which). DNA of the CDR3: TGTGCCAGTAGAGATTCCGGGACTAGCGAGCAGTACTTC. This translates into CASRDSGTSEQYF.